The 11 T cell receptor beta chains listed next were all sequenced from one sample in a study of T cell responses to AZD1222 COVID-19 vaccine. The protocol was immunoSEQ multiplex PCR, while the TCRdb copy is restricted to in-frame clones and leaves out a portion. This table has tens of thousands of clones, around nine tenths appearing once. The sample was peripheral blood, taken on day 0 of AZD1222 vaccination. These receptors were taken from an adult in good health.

CDR3 DNA: TGTGCCAGCAGCTTAGCGCGGAACACCGGGGAGCTGTTTTTT. Its translation: CASSLARNTGELFF. The rearrangement links TRBV7-2 to TRBJ2-2; D gene unclear. The V gene lost 0 bases and the J gene lost 1 base, with 3 bases spanning the gap. The CDR3 sequence is 14 residues long. CDR1 is SGHTA, CDR2 FQGNSA, per germline.

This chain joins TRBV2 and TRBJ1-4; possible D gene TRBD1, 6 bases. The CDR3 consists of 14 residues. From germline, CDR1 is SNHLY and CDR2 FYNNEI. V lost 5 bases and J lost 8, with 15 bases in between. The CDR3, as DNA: TGTGCCAGCAGTCAAGGGGGGTATCAGGAAAAACTGTTTTTT. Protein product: CASSQGGYQEKLFF.

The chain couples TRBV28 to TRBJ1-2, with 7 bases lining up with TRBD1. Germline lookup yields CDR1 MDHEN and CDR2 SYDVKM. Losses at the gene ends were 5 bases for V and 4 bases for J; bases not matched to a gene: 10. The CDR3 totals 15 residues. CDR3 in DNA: TGTGCCAGCAGTACCGCAGGGGGTATTTTCTATGGCTACACCTTC. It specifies CASSTAGGIFYGYTF.

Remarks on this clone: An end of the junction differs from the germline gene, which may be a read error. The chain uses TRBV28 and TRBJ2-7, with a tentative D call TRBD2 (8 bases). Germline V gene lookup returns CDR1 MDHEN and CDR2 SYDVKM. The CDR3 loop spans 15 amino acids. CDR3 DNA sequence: TGTGCCGGCAGCTCTTCGGGACTAGGGGGCGGCGAGCAGTACTTC. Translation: CAGSSSGLGGGEQYF.

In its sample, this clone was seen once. CDR3 amino acids: CASSPRWGQSNEQYF. DNA of the CDR3: TGTGCCAGCAGTCCCCGATGGGGACAGTCCAACGAGCAGTACTTC. The V gene is TRBV6-5, the J gene TRBJ2-7; 7 bases fit TRBD1. After removal of 5 bases from V and 5 bases from J, the junction contained 12 bases not matched to a gene. In germline, CDR1 is MNHEY, CDR2 SVGAGI. The length of the CDR3 is 15 residues.

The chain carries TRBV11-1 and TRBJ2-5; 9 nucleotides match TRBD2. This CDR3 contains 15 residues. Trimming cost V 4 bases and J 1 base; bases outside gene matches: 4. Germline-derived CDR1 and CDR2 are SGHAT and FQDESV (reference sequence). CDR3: CASSWLAGPQETQYF. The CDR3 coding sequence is TGTGCCAGCAGCTGGCTAGCGGGGCCCCAAGAGACCCAGTACTTC.

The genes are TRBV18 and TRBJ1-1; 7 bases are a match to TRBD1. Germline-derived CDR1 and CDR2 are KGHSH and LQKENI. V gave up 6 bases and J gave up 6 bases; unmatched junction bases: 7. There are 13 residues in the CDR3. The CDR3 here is CASSAGTAAEAFF. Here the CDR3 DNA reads TGTGCCAGCTCGGCAGGGACAGCAGCTGAAGCTTTCTTT. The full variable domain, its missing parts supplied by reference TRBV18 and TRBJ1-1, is NAGVMQNPRHLVRRRGQEARLRCSPMKGHSHVYWYRQLPEEGLKFMVYLQKENIIDESGMPKERFSAEFPKEGPSILRIQQVVRGDSAAYFCASSAGTAAEAFFGQGTRLTVV.

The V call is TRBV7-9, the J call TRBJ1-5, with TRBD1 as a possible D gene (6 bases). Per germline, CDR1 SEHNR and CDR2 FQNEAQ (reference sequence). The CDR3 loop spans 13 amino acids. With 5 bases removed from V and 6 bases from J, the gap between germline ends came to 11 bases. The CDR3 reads CASSLGGPQPQHF. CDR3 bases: TGTGCCAGCAGCCTAGGGGGTCCTCAGCCCCAGCATTTT.

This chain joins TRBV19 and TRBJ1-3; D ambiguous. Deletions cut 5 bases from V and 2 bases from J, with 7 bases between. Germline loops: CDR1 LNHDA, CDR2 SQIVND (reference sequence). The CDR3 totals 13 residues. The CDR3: CASSESPGNTIYF. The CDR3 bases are TGTGCCAGTAGTGAATCCCCTGGAAACACCATATATTTT.

DNA of the CDR3: TGTGCCAGCAGTCCGCGGGTTTTGTACAATGAGCAGTTCTTC. This translates into CASSPRVLYNEQFF. V usage is TRBV6-5 and J usage is TRBJ2-1; D is perhaps TRBD2 (5 bases). In germline, CDR1 is MNHEY, CDR2 SVGAGI. Deletions cut 5 bases from V and 4 bases from J, with 12 bases between. The CDR3 loop spans 14 amino acids.

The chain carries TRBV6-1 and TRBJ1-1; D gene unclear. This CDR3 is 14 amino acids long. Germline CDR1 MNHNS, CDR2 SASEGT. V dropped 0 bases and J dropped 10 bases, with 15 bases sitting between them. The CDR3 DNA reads TGTGCCAGCAGTGAAGCTGGAACCGGTGTTCGAGCTTTCTTT. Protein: CASSEAGTGVRAFF.